This TCR beta chain comes out of a study of blood T cell repertoires in COVID-19. Study-level background: Samples of COVID-19 (acute and convalescent) were obtained from the United States, Italy and Spain.

This CDR3 comprises 17 residues. CDR1 and CDR2 from the germline V gene are SEHNR and FQNEAQ (reference sequence). V was clipped by 7 bases and J by 1 base, with 22 bases between them. As handled by the study authors: Nucleated cell number was recorded as an estimate derived from reference gene primer amplification. The assay was immunoSEQ multiplex PCR, and TCRdb's table has in-frame clones only and misses some. That table is the source of V, J and clone size, and D and trimming were worked out from the DNA. This table has 90,000 to 120,000 clones, about 86% appearing once. Recruitment covered under 25 US areas and drew participants whose ages spanned about 18 to 90 years. Donors were grouped by their self-reported clinical history.

Sequenced sample: PBMCs or T cells enriched from blood (not recorded which). The chain links TRBV7-9 to TRBJ1-2, with D possibly TRBD1 on 6 matching bases. This clonotype was sampled from a woman aged 45-59 years who had recovered from COVID-19. This CDR3 is CASNKRDKWSNNYGYTF. The CDR3 region has the DNA TGTGCCAGCAATAAACGGGACAAATGGAGTAATAACTATGGCTACACCTTC. The entire variable domain, with the rest obtained from reference TRBV7-9 and TRBJ1-2, is as follows: DTGVSQNPRHKITKRGQNVTFRCDPISEHNRLYWYRQTLGQGPEFLTYFQNEAQLEKSRLLSDRFSAERPKGSFSTLEIQRTEQGDSAMYLCASNKRDKWSNNYGYTFGSGTRLTVV.